The source of this T cell receptor (beta chain) is a study of T cells in Graves' hyperthyroidism and ophthalmopathy. Study results and limitations: Before onset, ophthalmopathy was predicted by the model a median around 6.5 months earlier.

The TCR beta CDR3 regions underwent amplification using RNA transcripts as the source. The HTBI set primed first-round TCR CDR3 RT-PCR. TCRdb independently ran MiXCR on the multiplex PCR reads; one entry per CDR3 protein. The repertoire holds 560,000 or so distinct CDR3 sequences, with about 20% as singletons. Comment on this clonotype: What it recognizes is unknown. A read error may explain this, as a much larger clone is one base away.

Germline CDR1 is GTSNPN and CDR2 is SVGIG (reference sequence). This CDR3 has 16 residues. The junction had 13 bases not matched to a gene; V was cut back by 5 bases and J by 3 bases. The source is a man aged 40-50 years with Graves' ophthalmopathy. The chain is built from TRBV30 and TRBJ1-2, with 9 bases fitting TRBD1. Sequenced material: blood. CDR3 loop: CAWGASTGGGYYGYTF. The DNA for the CDR3 is TGTGCCTGGGGTGCCTCAACAGGGGGCGGGTACTATGGCTACACCTTC.